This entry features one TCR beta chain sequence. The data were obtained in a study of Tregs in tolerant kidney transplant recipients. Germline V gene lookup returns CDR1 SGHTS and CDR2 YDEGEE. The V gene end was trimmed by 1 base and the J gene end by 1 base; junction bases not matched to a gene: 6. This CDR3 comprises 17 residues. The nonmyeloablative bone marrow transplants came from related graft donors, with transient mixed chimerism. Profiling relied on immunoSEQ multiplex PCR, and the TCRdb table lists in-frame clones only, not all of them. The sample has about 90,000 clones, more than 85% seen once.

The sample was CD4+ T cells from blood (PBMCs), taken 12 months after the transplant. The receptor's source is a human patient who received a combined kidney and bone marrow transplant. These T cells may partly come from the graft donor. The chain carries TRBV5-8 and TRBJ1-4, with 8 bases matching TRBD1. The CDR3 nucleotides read TGTGCCAGCAGCTTGAACCAGGGGGCGCGAACTAATGAAAAACTGTTTTTT. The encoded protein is CASSLNQGARTNEKLFF.